One and the same sample provided the 21 T cell receptor beta chains below, sequenced in a study of blood T cells in healthy people across ages. Alongside a J-beta primer mix, a sample-barcoded 5' primer served in a second PCR lasting roughly 6 to 11 cycles. Via MiXCR, TCRdb re-called the 5' RACE reads, giving one row per CDR3 protein. Among just under 750,000 distinct CDR3 sequences listed, 22% were seen once. The sequencing input was blood. The receptor set was obtained from a man aged 65-85 years in good health.

Points on this clonotype: At one end, the junction sequence differs from germline, possibly due to a read error. The J gene is TRBJ2-2, the V gene TRBV29-1; a weak D match, TRBD2 (5 bases). Germline assignment: CDR1 SQVTM and CDR2 ANQGSEA. There are 19 residues in the CDR3. CDR3 bases: TGTAGCGTTGCTGTCGGGCGGACGAGCGATGATCGCGACACCGGGGAGCTGTTTTTT. Residues: CSVAVGRTSDDRDTGELFF.

This clonotype showed up many times. The rearrangement links TRBV20-1 to TRBJ2-5, with D perhaps given as TRBD1 or TRBD2 (5 bases each). The last part of the DNA fits TRBJ2-1 better; the J call may be wrong. Germline V gene lookup returns CDR1 DFQATT and CDR2 SNEGSKA (reference sequence). CDR3 length: 16 amino acids. The CDR3 DNA reads as TGCAGTGCTCCCACCCCGGGGCGCGTCGGTACATATGAGCAGTTCTTC. Translated, it gives CSAPTPGRVGTYEQFF.

The chain employs TRBV20-1 and TRBJ2-5, with 9 bases that match TRBD2. Trimming took 2 bases from V and 4 from J; bases not matched to a gene: 8. Germline V CDR1 and CDR2: DFQATT, SNEGSKA (reference sequence). CDR3 size: 15 residues. CDR3 sequence: CSARIRGRALETQYF. The CDR3 DNA is TGCAGTGCTAGAATTCGCGGGAGGGCCTTAGAGACCCAGTACTTC.

This clonotype came up a few times. This sequence joins TRBV12-3 or TRBV12-4 and TRBJ1-1, with unresolved D. The CDR3 runs 11 residues. V lost 5 bases and J 7 bases, leaving 8 bases between the germline ends. The DNA for the CDR3 is TGTGCCAGCAGTAAAAAAAGTGAAGCTTTCTTT. This sequence encodes CASSKKSEAFF.

The chain combines TRBV27 with TRBJ1-5; D is unresolved. Germline V gene data show CDR1 as MNHEY and CDR2 as SMNVEV (reference sequence). Trimming cost V 2 bases and J 6 bases, with 8 bases left between them. The CDR3 loop spans 13 amino acids. The CDR3 sequence: CASSLILGQPQHF. CDR3 in DNA: TGTGCCAGCAGTTTAATCTTAGGTCAGCCCCAGCATTTT.

The CDR3 DNA reads TGTGCCAGCAGTTTTGACCCCAGGACAGGCCCTCGGGAGCTGTTTTTT. Amino acid sequence: CASSFDPRTGPRELFF. This chain connects TRBV28 to TRBJ2-2, with 7 nucleotides matching TRBD1. Germline V gene data show CDR1 as MDHEN and CDR2 as SYDVKM. Germline trimming cut 3 bases from V and 9 bases from J; bases unmatched to any gene: 13. CDR3 length: 16 residues.

The sample holds a few counts of this clonotype. The V call is TRBV12-3 or TRBV12-4, the J call TRBJ2-7; 10 nucleotides match TRBD2. Germline trimming cut 5 bases from V and 2 bases from J; bases unmatched to any gene: 6. The CDR3 covers 15 residues. CDR3 bases: TGTGCCAGCAGTCATACCGGGACTAGCGCCTACGAGCAGTACTTC. Amino acid sequence: CASSHTGTSAYEQYF.

This clonotype was seen repeatedly, ten times or more. The J gene is TRBJ2-5, the V gene TRBV15; D perhaps matches TRBD1 (6 bases). The germline V gene has CDR1 LNHNV and CDR2 YYDKDF (reference sequence). Trimming stripped 0 bases from V and 1 base from J, with 9 bases between. The length of the CDR3 is 15 residues. CDR3 sequence (DNA): TGTGCCACCAGCAGAGAAGGACAGTTCCAAGAGACCCAGTACTTC. Translating it yields CATSREGQFQETQYF.

This chain joins TRBV5-1 and TRBJ2-5, with D perhaps matching TRBD1 (5 bases). The germline gives CDR1 SGHRS, CDR2 YFSETQ. The ends were cut back, 2 bases at V and 4 bases at J, with 12 bases in the middle. This CDR3 is 14 amino acids long. The CDR3 protein is CASSFMTDRETQYF. The CDR3 coding sequence is TGCGCCAGCAGCTTTATGACAGATAGAGAGACCCAGTACTTC.

The gene calls are TRBV25-1 and TRBJ2-5; no reliable D call. TRBJ2-7 matches the DNA end more closely, so the J call is doubtful. The CDR3 loop spans 14 amino acids. Germline lookup yields CDR1 MGHDK and CDR2 SYGVNS. The CDR3 DNA reads as TGTGCCAGCAGTGGCGTGCCTAACTCCTACGAGCAGTACTTC. Its protein is CASSGVPNSYEQYF.

The chain joins TRBV11-2 to TRBJ2-1; D may be TRBD1 or TRBD2 (6 bases each). Germline V CDR1 and CDR2: SGHAT, FQNNGV. CDR3 size: 19 residues. Trimming stripped 5 bases from V and 4 bases from J, with 27 bases between. In DNA form, the CDR3 reads TGTGCCAGCAGCCGCTTAACGTACCGGGGGCCAAAGAGATACAATGAGCAGTTCTTC. Translation gives CASSRLTYRGPKRYNEQFF.

The chain couples TRBV2 to TRBJ1-2; perhaps TRBD1 as D (6 bases). The CDR3 spans 14 residues. Germline V gives CDR1 SNHLY, CDR2 FYNNEI. Trimming took off 8 bases at V and 4 bases at J, with 17 bases between the two ends. CDR3 sequence: CASLRGKGSYGYTF. CDR3 in DNA: TGTGCCAGCTTGAGGGGGAAAGGAAGCTATGGCTACACCTTC.

Concerning this clonotype itself: The junction departs from germline at one end; a sequencing error may be responsible. The rearrangement uses TRBV28 and TRBJ2-1, with D tentatively TRBD1 or TRBD2 (6 bases each). CDR3 length: 15 residues. The germline V gene encodes CDR1 MDHEN and CDR2 SYDVKM. Here the CDR3 DNA reads TGTGCCAGCAGTTCTGGAGGGACAACCTACAATGAGCAGCTCTTC. This gives the protein CASSSGGTTYNEQLF.

In its sample, this clonotype was seen once. The junction departs from the called germline gene at one end, perhaps through a read error. The V and J genes are TRBV20-1 and TRBJ2-5; 13 bases agree with TRBD2. The CDR3 length is 12 residues. The germline V gene has CDR1 DFQATT and CDR2 SNEGSKA (reference sequence). This CDR3 is CSARGTSGGYRF. In DNA, the CDR3 is TGCAGTGCTAGAGGGACTAGCGGGGGCTACCGCTTC.

As concerns this clonotype: A read error may produce the germline difference seen at one junction end. J is TRBJ2-7 and V is TRBV12-3 or TRBV12-4; TRBD1 agrees at 7 bases. The CDR3 runs to 15 residues. The CDR3 reads CACSSSGTAGREQYF. The CDR3 region has the DNA TGTGCCTGCAGCAGCTCCGGGACAGCAGGGCGCGAGCAGTACTTC.

The chain has TRBV20-1 and TRBJ2-1, with 13 bases identical to TRBD2. The CDR3 is 14 amino acids. J gave up 8 bases and V 5 bases, and 6 bases lay outside the gene matches. In germline, CDR1 is DFQATT, CDR2 SNEGSKA (reference sequence). The CDR3 region is CSASRTSGSDEQFF. CDR3 coding DNA: TGCAGTGCTTCCCGGACTAGCGGGAGTGATGAGCAGTTCTTC.

This clonotype was detected a few times. The chain joins TRBV10-3 to TRBJ2-7, with 8 bases aligning to TRBD1. The length of the CDR3 is 14 residues. With 6 bases clipped from V and 6 bases from J, the junction kept 10 bases outside the gene matches. The germline gives CDR1 ENHRY, CDR2 SYGVKD. The DNA for the CDR3 is TGTGCCATCAGAGAAGCAGCAGGGGGCTCCGAGCAGTACTTC. Amino acids: CAIREAAGGSEQYF.

The chain links TRBV5-1 to TRBJ1-4, with D uncertain. The CDR3 has 12 amino acids. V dropped 7 bases and J dropped 0 bases, with 4 bases sitting between them. Per the germline V gene, CDR1 is SGHRS and CDR2 is YFSETQ. The CDR3 sequence: CASHPTNEKLFF. The CDR3 DNA follows: TGCGCCAGCCATCCAACTAATGAAAAACTGTTTTTT.

This clonotype was picked up a small number of times. The gene calls are TRBV20-1 and TRBJ2-5, with 11 bases lining up with TRBD2. The J call may not be correct, given that the DNA end is closer to TRBJ2-7. This CDR3 has 14 amino acids. The germline gives CDR1 DFQATT, CDR2 SNEGSKA (reference sequence). The CDR3 region is CSAAPSGGWNEQYF. Here the CDR3 DNA reads TGCAGTGCCGCCCCTAGCGGGGGGTGGAACGAGCAGTACTTC.

The genes are TRBV12-3 or TRBV12-4 and TRBJ1-1; D perhaps matches TRBD1 (5 bases). Trimming shortened V by 5 bases and J by 3 bases, and 10 bases separated the two germline ends. There are 13 residues in the CDR3. CDR3 protein: CASSRQLHTEAFF. The CDR3 bases are TGTGCCAGCAGTAGACAGTTACACACTGAAGCTTTCTTT.

The genes are TRBV20-1 and TRBJ2-7; the D is unclear. Trimming took 6 bases from V and 4 from J, leaving 16 bases between them. Per the germline V gene, CDR1 is DFQATT and CDR2 is SNEGSKA (reference sequence). This CDR3 contains 13 residues. CDR3: CSARGRITYEQYF. The CDR3 DNA reads as TGCAGTGCCCGAGGCAGGATTACTTACGAGCAGTACTTC.